Listed below are T cell receptor beta chains from one sample, sequenced in a study of T cell repertoires in cytomegalovirus infection. TCRdb ran MiXCR on the reads and lists one entry per CDR3 protein. The repertoire consists of 510,000 or so distinct CDR3 sequences, with about 26% occurring once and the leading ten covering about 13%. Material: PBMCs. The receptors shown here come from a human donor in good health (CMV status not recorded). Some clones in this sample may be carry-over from other donors' samples. The CDR3 runs from the conserved cysteine through the conserved F or W. The D gene is left open where the match is weak. Expanded clones are given a class, and other clones once, few, many or no size at all.

TRBV24-1	few	.	TRBJ2-6	TGTGCCACCGGGATATCTGGGGCCAACGTCCTGACTTTC	CATGISGANVLTF
TRBV27	.	.	TRBJ2-7	TGTGCCAGCAGTTTGTTCCAGGGACAATACGAGCAGTACTTC	CASSLFQGQYEQYF
TRBV28	.	.	TRBJ2-7	TGTGCCAGCAGCGAAACCGGGACACGGTTACGAGGGACCTACGAGCAGTACTTC	CASSETGTRLRGTYEQYF
TRBV19	many	.	TRBJ1-5	TGTGCCAGTAGTCCACTATCCCAAGGGGCCCAGCATTTT	CASSPLSQGAQHF
TRBV7-2	many	TRBD2	TRBJ2-1	TGTGCCAGCAGCCCATCGACTAGCGGGATTCGCAATGAGCAGTTCTTC	CASSPSTSGIRNEQFF
TRBV20-1	.	.	TRBJ1-5	TGCAGTGCCTCGAAGGGACCCAATCAGCCCCAGCATTTT	CSASKGPNQPQHF
TRBV5-1	few	.	TRBJ1-1	TGCGCCAGCAGCTTGGGTCGACAGGAAAGGAACACTGAAGCTTTCTTT	CASSLGRQERNTEAFF
TRBV28	.	TRBD2	TRBJ2-5	TGTGCCAGCAATCCTAGCGGGGTCCAAGAGACCCAGTACTTC	CASNPSGVQETQYF
TRBV7-2	.	TRBD1	TRBJ2-5	TGTGCCAGCAGCTTAGAGGGGACAGTCCAGTACCAAGAGACCCAGTACTTC	CASSLEGTVQYQETQYF
TRBV6-2/TRBV6-3	.	.	TRBJ1-5	TGTGCCAGCAGTTACTCGCTGGCAGCGGGGGATCAGCCCCAGCATTTT	CASSYSLAAGDQPQHF
TRBV7-2	many	.	TRBJ1-3	TGTGCCAGCAGCAAAGGGACCTCATCTGGAAACACCATATATTTT	CASSKGTSSGNTIYF
TRBV2	many	.	TRBJ2-1	TGTGCCAGCAGTGAGGGTCCTAGTGGCCACAATGAGCAGTTCTTC	CASSEGPSGHNEQFF
TRBV7-9	.	.	TRBJ2-7	TGTGCCAGCAGCCCCCAGGGTGGGACCCCCTACGAGCAGTACTTC	CASSPQGGTPYEQYF
TRBV5-1	few	.	TRBJ1-2	TGCGCCAGCAGCTTGCAGGGGCCGCCCGGTGACTACACCTTC	CASSLQGPPGDYTF
TRBV2	.	.	TRBJ1-4	TGTGCCAGCAGTGGGATGACAGGAACGAATGAAAAACTGTTTTTT	CASSGMTGTNEKLFF
TRBV5-8	few	.	TRBJ2-2	TGTGCCAGCAGCCCCTCTACAGCGAACACCGGGGAGCTGTTTTTT	CASSPSTANTGELFF
TRBV2	.	.	TRBJ1-1	TGTGCCAGCAGAGGAGACCGGAACACTGAAGCTTTCTTT	CASRGDRNTEAFF
TRBV7-8	few	TRBD1	TRBJ1-5	TGTGCCAGCAGCTCCCGCGGACAGGGAGCCAATCAGCCCCAGCATTTT	CASSSRGQGANQPQHF
TRBV5-1	.	.	TRBJ2-7	TGCGCCAGCAGCTTGGTTGGGACAAAGCACCCCTACGAGCAGTACTTC	CASSLVGTKHPYEQYF
TRBV7-2	many	TRBD2	TRBJ2-1	TGTGCCAGCAGCTTGGGCGGGAGAGGGTACAATGAGCAGTTCTTC	CASSLGGRGYNEQFF
TRBV4-1	many	TRBD2	TRBJ2-3	TGCGCCAGCAGCCGGGGGGTAGCGGGAGGGCGGGATACGCAGTATTTT	CASSRGVAGGRDTQYF
TRBV7-2	.	TRBD2	TRBJ2-3	TGTGCCAGCAGCGCCACTAGCGGGATGGATACGCAGTATTTT	CASSATSGMDTQYF
TRBV7-2	many	TRBD1	TRBJ2-1	TGTGCCAGCAGCTTAGTTGGGGACAGCCACTACAATGAGCAGTTCTTC	CASSLVGDSHYNEQFF
TRBV12-3/TRBV12-4	.	TRBD1	TRBJ2-2	TGTGCCAGCAGTTCCTGGACAGGGGCTGATACCGGGGAGCTGTTTTTT	CASSSWTGADTGELFF
TRBV7-9	.	.	TRBJ2-1	TGTGCCAGCAGCGTCCGTGGACAGCCAGGTTACAATGAGCAGTTCTTC	CASSVRGQPGYNEQFF
TRBV6-5	many	.	TRBJ1-1	TGTGCCAGTGGGAACACTGAAGCTTTCTTT	CASGNTEAFF